This T cell receptor (beta chain) was found in a study of a mutant IDH1 vaccine in newly diagnosed glioma. Findings of the study overall: Pseudoprogression seemingly bore no relation to changes in top peripheral T cell clonotypes.

Time point noted: baseline, week 1 (first vaccination visit). Treatment indicated: pre-vaccination baseline after standard-of-care therapy. Those who donated had recent WHO grade 3 or 4 IDH1-mutant, ATRX-lost astrocytomas. CDR3 length: 17 residues. Looked up from germline, CDR1 is MNHNS and CDR2 is SASEGT. V lost 0 bases and J lost 3; bases outside the gene matches: 6. Generated by immunoSEQ multiplex PCR, the TCRdb table keeps only in-frame clones and is missing some. The sample holds 98,000 or so clones, about 90% seen once. Concerning this clone: The antigen is unknown.

The gene calls are TRBV6-1 and TRBJ2-3, with TRBD2 matching 10 bases. The receptor was derived from a woman between 50 and 59 years old with glioma. The sample was PBMCs, taken from a glioma patient treated with radiotherapy, temozolomide or both. The CDR3 DNA sequence: TGTGCCAGCAGTGAAGCCTGGACTAGCGGAACTACAGATACGCAGTATTTT. As protein: CASSEAWTSGTTDTQYF.